Listed below are T cell receptor beta chains from one sample, sequenced in a study of cytomegalovirus exposure and HLA in healthy donors. TCRdb keeps only in-frame clones here, not all; method: immunoSEQ multiplex PCR. This sample carries some 210,000 clones, approximately 78% of them seen once, and the ten largest clones take approximately 3.9%. Sample: PBMCs. Receptors originate from a male donor in good health and CMV-seronegative. The CDR3 runs from the conserved cysteine through the conserved F or W. Fields, in order: D gene, J gene, clone size, V gene, CDR3 DNA, CDR3 protein. D genes are given only for firm matches. Some rows have no size entry. The others give once, few or many, or a class for an expanded clone.

-,TRBJ1-1,-,TRBV11-2,TGTGCCAGCAGCTTAGTAGTGGGGGCCAGTGAAGCTTTCTTT,CASSLVVGASEAFF
-,TRBJ2-2,-,TRBV6-5,TGTGCCAGCAGTTACTCTCGGAGGGGTTCCGGGGAGCTGTTTTTT,CASSYSRRGSGELFF
TRBD1,TRBJ1-1,-,TRBV6-1,TGTGCCAGCAGTGGACGAGGGGGCCCGAACACTGAAGCTTTCTTT,CASSGRGGPNTEAFF
TRBD1,TRBJ2-5,-,TRBV2,TGTGCCAGCAGGGGGGCAGGGGGAGAGGAGACCCAGTACTTC,CASRGAGGEETQYF
TRBD1,TRBJ2-5,once,TRBV10-2,TGCGCCAGCAGCTCCCGACAGGGGTTAGGGGAGACCCAGTACTTC,CASSSRQGLGETQYF
-,TRBJ2-2,-,TRBV6-1,TGTGCCAGCAGTGAATCACCAGCGGAGCTCGCCGGGGAGCTGTTTTTT,CASSESPAELAGELFF
TRBD2,TRBJ2-3,-,TRBV23-1,TGCGCCAGCAGTCCTGAGGGGGTGACTAGCGGGAATAGCACAGATACGCAGTATTTT,CASSPEGVTSGNSTDTQYF
-,TRBJ1-1,few,TRBV6-5,TGTGCCAGCAGTTACTACGGGTACACTGAAGCTTTCTTT,CASSYYGYTEAFF
-,TRBJ1-1,-,TRBV19,TGTGCCAGTAGCTCACAGGCGAACACTGAAGCTTTCTTT,CASSSQANTEAFF
TRBD2,TRBJ2-3,-,TRBV5-4,TGTGCCAGCAGCTTGGAGGGCGGGAGTGGAGATACGCAGTATTTT,CASSLEGGSGDTQYF
TRBD1,TRBJ1-1,-,TRBV6-5,TGTGCCAGCAGTTACGCGGACAGGAAGAACACTGAAGCTTTCTTT,CASSYADRKNTEAFF
-,TRBJ2-7,few,TRBV29-1,TGCAGCGTTGAAGCGGGGGACGGATACGAGCAGTACTTC,CSVEAGDGYEQYF
TRBD2,TRBJ2-2,few,TRBV6-5,TGTGCCAGCAAATCCCGGGGGGGGCTCACCGGGGAGCTGTTTTTT,CASKSRGGLTGELFF
TRBD2,TRBJ2-3,-,TRBV29-1,TGCAGCGTGCCGGGACTAGCTAGAGATACGCAGTATTTT,CSVPGLARDTQYF
TRBD2,TRBJ2-1,-,TRBV7-6,TGTGCCAGCAGCTTATCTAGCGGGAGGGCTAATGAGCAGTTCTTC,CASSLSSGRANEQFF
TRBD1,TRBJ2-2,few,TRBV29-1,TGCAGCGTTGTCCCCTCAACAGGGGGCTACACCGGGGAGCTGTTTTTT,CSVVPSTGGYTGELFF
TRBD2,TRBJ2-7,-,TRBV11-2,TGTGCCAGCAGCCCCGCCACCGGACTAGCGGGAGTATCCTACGAGCAGTACTTC,CASSPATGLAGVSYEQYF
-,TRBJ2-1,-,TRBV18,TGTGCCAGCTCACTCCCTCCGTCCAATGAGCAGTTCTTC,CASSLPPSNEQFF
-,TRBJ1-3,-,TRBV18,TGTGCCAGCTCACCCCGATCAGGGGCTGGAAACACCATATATTTT,CASSPRSGAGNTIYF
-,TRBJ2-1,-,TRBV4-1,TGCGCCAGCGGGAGTGTGAATGAGCAGTTCTTC,CASGSVNEQFF
-,TRBJ1-2,-,TRBV5-1,TGCGCCAGCAGCTGGGGGCTTTCCTCCTATGGCTACACCTTC,CASSWGLSSYGYTF
-,TRBJ2-1,once,TRBV5-4,TGTGCCAGCAGCTTTCGAGGCGGCAATAATGAGCAGTTCTTC,CASSFRGGNNEQFF
-,TRBJ2-7,few,TRBV6-1,TGTGCCAGCGCGATGGAGAACACCCTCTACGAGCAGTACTTC,CASAMENTLYEQYF
TRBD1,TRBJ2-7,few,TRBV9,TGTGCCAGCAGCCCCGGGACAGGAGCCTACGAGCAGTACTTC,CASSPGTGAYEQYF
-,TRBJ2-7,-,TRBV7-3,TGTGCCAGCAGCTCTTCAGGGGGCGGGGGTTTCCCGCAGTACTTC,CASSSSGGGGFPQYF
TRBD1,TRBJ2-5,-,TRBV6-1,TGTGCCAGCAGTGACCCGACTGGACGAGGGGGCAAGGGCCTGCAAGAGACCCAGTACTTC,CASSDPTGRGGKGLQETQYF
-,TRBJ2-2,-,TRBV10-3,TGTGCCATCCAGGACACCGGGGAGCTGTTTTTT,CAIQDTGELFF
-,TRBJ2-7,-,TRBV7-3,TGTGCCAGCAGTCGGGACGGGAGCTCCTACGAGCAGTACTTC,CASSRDGSSYEQYF
TRBD1,TRBJ2-7,-,TRBV5-1,TGCGCCAGCAGATCATCCTCCGGGACAGGGGCCTACGAGCAGTACTTC,CASRSSSGTGAYEQYF
-,TRBJ2-5,-,TRBV5-1,TGCGCCAGCAGCTCCACTGTAGCGGTAAAAGAGACCCAGTACTTC,CASSSTVAVKETQYF
TRBD1,TRBJ1-1,-,TRBV10-2,TGCGCCAGCAGACCCCCGGGACAGGGCCACATGAACACTGAAGCTTTCTTT,CASRPPGQGHMNTEAFF
-,TRBJ1-4,-,TRBV2,TGTGCCAGCTCCCTTGGGGAGGGAAATGAAAAACTGTTTTTT,CASSLGEGNEKLFF
TRBD1,TRBJ1-4,-,TRBV7-9,TGTTCCAGCAGCTCGAAGACAGGGACAAATGAAAAACTGTTTTTT,CSSSSKTGTNEKLFF
-,TRBJ2-3,-,TRBV2,TGTGCCGCCGGTAGCACAGATACGCAGTATTTT,CAAGSTDTQYF
-,TRBJ2-4,-,TRBV16,TGTGCCAGCAGCCAATCGGGGAGTTGGACCAAAAACATTCAGTACTTC,CASSQSGSWTKNIQYF
TRBD2,TRBJ2-3,few,TRBV28,TGTGCCAGCAGTTCTCTAGCGGGAGGCTCCCCTGGAGTCACAGATACGCAGTATTTT,CASSSLAGGSPGVTDTQYF
-,TRBJ2-5,once,TRBV6-5,TGTGCCAGCAGCCGACAGGTTGAAGAGACCCAGTACTTC,CASSRQVEETQYF
-,TRBJ2-3,once,TRBV7-6,TGTGCCAGCAGCTTAGCAGGGGGTGCAGATACGCAGTATTTT,CASSLAGGADTQYF
TRBD2,TRBJ2-1,once,TRBV6-1,TGTGCCAGCAGTGAAATCCCTCCCAGCGGGGGGGGGAATGAGCAGTTCTTC,CASSEIPPSGGGNEQFF
-,TRBJ1-2,-,TRBV6-5,TGTGCCAGCAGAGTAATAAGTGGCAGGGCCTATGGCTACACCTTC,CASRVISGRAYGYTF
TRBD1,TRBJ1-5,-,TRBV2,TGTGCCAGCCACGGCAGGGGGCAAGGGGGCAATCAGCCCCAGCATTTT,CASHGRGQGGNQPQHF
TRBD2,TRBJ2-7,-,TRBV9,TGTGCCAGCAGCAGGAGCGGGAGCTACGAGCAGTACTTC,CASSRSGSYEQYF
TRBD2,TRBJ2-5,few,TRBV4-1,TGTGCCAGCAGCCAGACGACTAGCGGGAGTAGAGAGACCCAGTACTTC,CASSQTTSGSRETQYF
-,TRBJ2-3,-,TRBV7-6,TGTGCCAGCAGCCCCCGGGGATTCCGGGAGACAGAGGGTGCAGATACGCAGTATTTT,CASSPRGFRETEGADTQYF